A single sample is the source of the 22 T cell receptor beta chains below, sequenced in a study of technical replicates of blood from a handful of donors. Using immunoSEQ multiplex PCR, the repertoire was profiled, and TCRdb retains in-frame clones only, with some absent. The sample lists 65,000 to 90,000 clones; 65% to 90% were seen once. The sequenced sample was PBMCs. The receptors originated from a human donor in good health. Some clones in this sample may be carry-over from other donors' samples.

CDR3 sequence (DNA): TGTGCCAGCTCACTGTACGACAGGGGTTTCTCTGGGGCCAACGTCCTGACTTTC. Translated: CASSLYDRGFSGANVLTF. The chain uses TRBV18 and TRBJ2-6, with TRBD1 identical over 8 bases. The CDR3 has 18 amino acids. V dropped 4 bases and J dropped 0; count of bases not matched to a gene: 8. The germline V gene encodes CDR1 KGHSH and CDR2 LQKENI.

The chain employs TRBV5-5 and TRBJ2-7; 10 positions match TRBD2. V lost 0 bases, J lost 3 bases, and 3 bases stayed unmatched. This CDR3 has 15 residues. Per germline, CDR1 SGHKS and CDR2 YYEKEE (reference sequence). CDR3 coding DNA: TGTGCCAGCAGCTTGGGGGGGACTAGCGTCTACGAGCAGTACTTC. Encoded protein: CASSLGGTSVYEQYF.

The V gene is TRBV5-1, the J gene TRBJ2-3; the D gene is possibly TRBD1 (6 bases). This CDR3 is built from 16 residues. Germline V gene sequence: CDR1 SGHRS, CDR2 YFSETQ. Trimming pared 4 bases from V and 3 bases from J, leaving 18 bases between. CDR3 protein: CASSGFRGQGTDTQYF. The CDR3 DNA sequence: TGCGCCAGCAGCGGATTCAGGGGCCAGGGAACAGATACGCAGTATTTT.

This clone was detected a few times. This rearrangement joins TRBV10-3 to TRBJ2-7; the match to TRBD1 covers 7 bases. In germline, CDR1 is ENHRY, CDR2 SYGVKD. There are 12 residues in the CDR3. The ends lost 4 bases at V and 6 bases at J; junction bases unmatched: 3. Here the CDR3 DNA reads TGTGCCATCAGTGCAAGGGGGCGCGAGCAGTACTTC. Amino acids: CAISARGREQYF.

The rearrangement joins TRBV18 to TRBJ1-1, with D possibly matching TRBD1 (5 bases). Germline-derived CDR1 and CDR2 are KGHSH and LQKENI. The CDR3 consists of 15 residues. Trimming left V 1 base short and J 0 bases short, with 9 bases between. CDR3 sequence: CASSPRDSMNTEAFF. CDR3 sequence (DNA): TGTGCCAGCTCACCACGGGACTCCATGAACACTGAAGCTTTCTTT.

The chain links TRBV9 to TRBJ2-2; 7 bases are a match to TRBD2. Trimming took 8 bases from V and 5 from J; bases not matched to a gene: 15. Germline V gene lookup returns CDR1 SGDLS and CDR2 YYNGEE. CDR3 length: 16 residues. The CDR3 bases are TGTGCCAGTAGCCGAGTGAGCGGGATGTCAACCGGGGAGCTGTTTTTT. Its translation is CASSRVSGMSTGELFF. The whole variable domain, remainder taken from reference TRBV9 and TRBJ2-2, is DSGVTQTPKHLITATGQRVTLRCSPRSGDLSVYWYQQSLDQGLQFLIQYYNGEERAKGNILERFSAQQFPDLHSELNLSSLELGDSALYFCASSRVSGMSTGELFFGEGSRLTVL.

The chain joins TRBV15 to TRBJ2-7; unclear D gene. The CDR3 is made up of 15 amino acids. From germline, CDR1 is LNHNV and CDR2 YYDKDF (reference sequence). Trimming stripped 0 bases from V and 6 bases from J, with 15 bases between. CDR3 amino acids: CATSRDSLTFAEQYF. The CDR3 nucleotides are TGTGCCACCAGCAGAGATTCGTTGACATTCGCCGAGCAGTACTTC.

This rearrangement joins TRBV15 to TRBJ1-4; no firm D call. Germline-derived CDR1 and CDR2 are LNHNV and YYDKDF (reference sequence). The length of the CDR3 is 16 residues. Trimming removed 3 bases from V and 8 bases from J, with 19 bases in between. The CDR3 is CATSSPEGGEHEKLFF. CDR3 DNA sequence: TGTGCCACCAGCAGCCCTGAGGGTGGGGAGCACGAAAAACTGTTTTTT.

V and J are TRBV30 and TRBJ1-5; 9 bases line up with TRBD1. The ends lost 7 bases at V and 5 bases at J; junction bases unmatched: 3. This CDR3 spans 12 amino acids. CDR1 and CDR2 from the germline V gene are GTSNPN and SVGIG (reference sequence). CDR3 loop: CASGQGHQPQHF. Written as DNA, the CDR3 is TGTGCCTCCGGACAGGGGCATCAGCCCCAGCATTTT.

The V gene is TRBV28, the J gene TRBJ2-7, with TRBD2 identical over 8 bases. The CDR3 runs to 14 residues. With 6 bases clipped from V and 4 bases from J, the junction kept 8 bases outside the gene matches. Germline V gene sequence: CDR1 MDHEN, CDR2 SYDVKM. The CDR3 loop reads CASSTSGRGYEQYF. The CDR3 nucleotides read TGTGCCAGCAGCACCAGCGGGAGAGGATACGAGCAGTACTTC.

The chain employs TRBV9 and TRBJ2-1; D remains unclear. Trimming cost V 3 bases and J 1 base, with 20 bases left between them. The length of the CDR3 is 18 residues. CDR1 and CDR2 (germline): SGDLS, YYNGEE. The CDR3 DNA reads as TGTGCCAGCAGCGCCGTCTCGTTTTGGGCTGGGTCCTACAATGAGCAGTTCTTC. It encodes CASSAVSFWAGSYNEQFF.

This chain uses TRBV29-1 with TRBJ1-1; tentatively, D is TRBD1 (5 bases). The CDR3 runs to 12 residues. From germline, CDR1 is SQVTM and CDR2 ANQGSEA. V was cut by 7 bases and J by 3 bases, with 12 bases left in between. CDR3 residues: CSAGFLDTEAFF. DNA of the CDR3: TGCAGCGCAGGGTTTTTGGACACTGAAGCTTTCTTT.

The genes are TRBV9 and TRBJ2-5, with 8 bases that match TRBD2. The junction had 5 bases not matched to a gene; V was cut back by 1 base and J by 3 bases. The CDR3 is made up of 15 amino acids. Germline CDR1 SGDLS, CDR2 YYNGEE. CDR3 protein: CASSVSPAGEETQYF. CDR3 DNA: TGTGCCAGCAGCGTAAGTCCAGCGGGAGAAGAGACCCAGTACTTC.

The genes are TRBV7-9 and TRBJ1-2, with TRBD1 matching 7 bases. This CDR3 is built from 14 residues. CDR1 is SEHNR, CDR2 FQNEAQ, per germline (reference sequence). V shed 3 bases and J 8 bases; nucleotides not matched to a gene: 9. The CDR3 DNA reads TGTGCCAGCAGCTTTCGAGGTGACAGGGACGGCTACACCTTC. Translating gives CASSFRGDRDGYTF.

The DNA of the CDR3 is TGTGCCAGCCGGGCGGGAGGGCCGAATGAGCAGTTCTTC. This codes for CASRAGGPNEQFF. This chain joins TRBV6-1 and TRBJ2-1; TRBD2 agrees at 9 bases. V shed 8 bases, J shed 7 bases, and the junction held 6 bases outside the gene matches. CDR3 size: 13 residues. Germline values: CDR1 MNHNS, CDR2 SASEGT.

The rearrangement links TRBV5-1 to TRBJ2-7, with 8 bases fitting TRBD2. Germline V CDR1 and CDR2: SGHRS, YFSETQ. This CDR3 has 14 residues. The V segment lost 2 bases and the J segment 5 bases; nucleotides outside the gene matches: 6. The CDR3 sequence is CASSFTAGVNEQYF. The CDR3, as DNA: TGCGCCAGCAGCTTCACAGCGGGAGTCAACGAGCAGTACTTC.

Only one count was recorded for this clone. The CDR3 DNA is TGTGCCAGCAGCTTGGGACTGGGGGGACATGGCTACACCTTC. Amino acid sequence: CASSLGLGGHGYTF. This chain connects TRBV5-8 to TRBJ1-2; tentative D call: TRBD1 (5 bases). V dropped 0 bases and J dropped 6 bases, with 12 bases sitting between them. From germline, CDR1 is SGHTS and CDR2 YDEGEE. CDR3 size: 14 residues.

The chain uses TRBV5-1 and TRBJ2-1; 11 bases align to TRBD2. Looked up from germline, CDR1 is SGHRS and CDR2 is YFSETQ. This CDR3 comprises 14 residues. The V gene end was trimmed by 5 bases and the J gene end by 7 bases; junction bases not matched to a gene: 5. The CDR3 DNA reads TGCGCCAGCAGATATAGCGGGGGGGTAAATGAGCAGTTCTTC. Its translation: CASRYSGGVNEQFF. Based on the CDR3 plus reference TRBV5-1 and TRBJ2-1, the full variable domain is KAGVTQTPRYLIKTRGQQVTLSCSPISGHRSVSWYQQTPGQGLQFLFEYFSETQRNKGNFPGRFSGRQFSNSRSEMNVSTLELGDSALYLCASRYSGGVNEQFFGPGTRLTVL.

The J gene is TRBJ2-1, the V gene TRBV10-3, with D tentatively TRBD2 (6 bases). V was clipped by 6 bases and J by 3 bases, with 12 bases between them. Looked up from germline, CDR1 is ENHRY and CDR2 is SYGVKD. CDR3 length equals 14 residues. The CDR3 protein is CAIRTGTGYNEQFF. The CDR3 DNA reads TGTGCCATCAGGACCGGGACTGGCTACAATGAGCAGTTCTTC.

The rearrangement uses TRBV5-1 and TRBJ2-4; 8 nucleotides align to TRBD2. Germline V CDR1 and CDR2: SGHRS, YFSETQ. The CDR3 consists of 14 residues. Trimming took 0 bases from V and 11 from J; bases not matched to a gene: 7. The CDR3 here is CASSLAAGGSLQYF. The CDR3 nucleotides are TGCGCCAGCAGCTTGGCCGCGGGGGGCTCCCTTCAGTACTTC.

In its sample, this clone was seen once. The chain recombines TRBV5-8 with TRBJ2-3, with 12 nucleotides matching TRBD2. V shed 4 bases and J 4 bases; nucleotides not matched to a gene: 4. This CDR3 is built from 15 residues. Germline CDR1 SGHTS, CDR2 YDEGEE. The CDR3 reads CASSPSGRAPDTQYF. CDR3 coding DNA: TGTGCCAGCAGCCCTAGCGGGAGGGCCCCAGATACGCAGTATTTT.

This rearrangement joins TRBV5-4 to TRBJ2-7, with no clear D. The CDR3 consists of 12 residues. The V end lost 2 bases, the J end lost 1 base, and 4 bases lay between the germline ends. Per germline, CDR1 SGHNT and CDR2 YYREEE (reference sequence). The CDR3 DNA reads TGTGCCAGCAGCTTCGGTTCCTACGAGCAGTACTTC. Its translation is CASSFGSYEQYF.